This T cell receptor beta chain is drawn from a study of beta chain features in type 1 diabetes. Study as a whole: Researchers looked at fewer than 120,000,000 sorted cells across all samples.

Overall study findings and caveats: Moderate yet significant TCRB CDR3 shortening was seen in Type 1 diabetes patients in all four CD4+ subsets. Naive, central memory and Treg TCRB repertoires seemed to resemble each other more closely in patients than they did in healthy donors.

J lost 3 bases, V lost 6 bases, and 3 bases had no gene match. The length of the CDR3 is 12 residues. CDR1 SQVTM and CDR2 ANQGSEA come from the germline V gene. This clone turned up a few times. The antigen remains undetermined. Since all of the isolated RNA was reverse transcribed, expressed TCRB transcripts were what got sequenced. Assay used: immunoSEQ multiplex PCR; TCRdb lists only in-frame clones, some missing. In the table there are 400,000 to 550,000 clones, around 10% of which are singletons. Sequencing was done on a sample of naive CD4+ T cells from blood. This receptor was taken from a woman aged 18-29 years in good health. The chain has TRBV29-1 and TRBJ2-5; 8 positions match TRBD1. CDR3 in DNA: TGCAGCGTGGACAGGGCGAAAGAGACCCAGTACTTC. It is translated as CSVDRAKETQYF.